The 21 T cell receptor beta chains listed next were all sequenced from one sample in a study of CD8+CD57+ T cells in acquired aplastic anemia. CDR3 and TCR beta VDJ profiling relied on a genomic DNA template. MiXCR, applied by TCRdb to the reads, yields one record per CDR3 protein. Of about 420,000 distinct CDR3 sequences in the sample, about 70% were seen once. Source material: sorted CD4+, CD8+, or CD8+CD57+ T cells (not recorded which) from PBMCs. Receptors were obtained from a human donor in good health, serving as a control.

This clonotype was detected once. This chain links TRBV10-2 with TRBJ1-1, with no clear D. This CDR3 contains 14 residues. The V end lost 8 bases, the J end lost 1 base, and 14 bases lay between the germline ends. CDR1 is WSHSY and CDR2 is SAAADI in the germline V gene. CDR3 in DNA: TGCGCCAGCCCTGTCGAACTTGGGAACACTGAAGCTTTCTTT. Translating gives CASPVELGNTEAFF.

The chain joins TRBV7-3 to TRBJ2-5, with D perhaps matching TRBD2 (5 bases). CDR3 length: 15 residues. The ends were cut back, 2 bases at V and 5 bases at J, with 15 bases in the middle. Germline-derived CDR1 and CDR2 are SGHTA and FQGTGA. CDR3: CASSLYWASSETQYF. The CDR3 nucleotides read TGTGCCAGCAGCTTATATTGGGCTAGCTCTGAGACCCAGTACTTC.

For this clonotype: The junction does not match germline at one end; this may be a read error. The V and J genes are TRBV7-2 and TRBJ1-2; a weak D match, TRBD1 (6 bases). CDR3 length equals 14 residues. Germline assignment: CDR1 SGHTA and CDR2 FQGNSA. CDR3 DNA sequence: TGTGCCAGCAGCGGGGGCAGACAAGAGACCCAGTACTTCTTC. The encoded protein is CASSGGRQETQYFF.

The V gene is TRBV19, the J gene TRBJ2-5; possibly TRBD2 for D (5 bases). The germline CDR1 and CDR2 sequences are LNHDA and SQIVND (reference sequence). The CDR3 runs 14 residues. V lost 9 bases and J lost 5, with 19 bases in between. Here the CDR3 DNA reads TGTGCCAGCAAGCGAACGGCAGGAGGTGAGACCCAGTACTTC. It is translated as CASKRTAGGETQYF.

Details on this clonotype: No conserved phenylalanine or tryptophan ends this CDR3, so it is likely a read error. The chain employs TRBV29-1 and TRBJ2-1, with D tentatively TRBD1 or TRBD2 (5 bases each). The J call is in doubt because the DNA end fits TRBJ2-7 better. CDR1 and CDR2 (germline): SQVTM, ANQGSEA. There are 12 residues in the CDR3. DNA for the CDR3: TGCAGTGTTCCACGGGGCGGCGATGCGCAGTACCTC. Amino acid sequence: CSVPRGGDAQYL.

This clonotype has at least ten counts. The chain is built from TRBV11-1 and TRBJ2-3; D not certain. Germline values: CDR1 SGHAT, CDR2 FQDESV (reference sequence). V was trimmed by 0 bases and J by 6 bases, leaving 7 bases between them. This CDR3 spans 13 amino acids. The CDR3 nucleotides are TGTGCCAGCAGCTTAGCGGTGGGGGATACGCAGTATTTT. It encodes CASSLAVGDTQYF.

CDR3 residues: CASSVANNSPQYF. The CDR3 DNA is TGCGCCAGCAGTGTTGCGAATAATTCACCCCAGTACTTC. V usage is TRBV10-1 and J usage is TRBJ2-7; the D is unclear. Deletions cut 4 bases from V and 10 bases from J, with 17 bases between. The CDR3 consists of 13 residues. Germline values: CDR1 WNHNN, CDR2 SYGVQD (reference sequence).

The chain employs TRBV2 and TRBJ2-7; a weak D match, TRBD2 (6 bases). Between the trimmed V and J ends, which lost 3 bases and 3 bases, there was a span of 12 bases. Per the germline V gene, CDR1 is SNHLY and CDR2 is FYNNEI. The CDR3 is 14 amino acids. CDR3 DNA: TGTGCCAGCAGTGACGCGCGGGGCCGCTACGAGCAGTACTTC. Its protein product is CASSDARGRYEQYF.

A word on this clonotype: Relative to the germline gene, one junction end is altered; a read error may explain this. This chain connects TRBV7-2 to TRBJ1-2; D is uncertain. The CDR3 sequence is 14 residues long. Germline loops: CDR1 SGHTA, CDR2 FQGNSA. CDR3 DNA sequence: TGTGCCAGCAGTTCGAACACCGACACCTATTACTTCGGGTTC. Translating gives CASSSNTDTYYFGF.

This clonotype was seen ten or more times. The V call is TRBV10-3, the J call TRBJ1-1; TRBD1 matches 10 bases. The CDR3 loop spans 13 amino acids. Germline lookup yields CDR1 ENHRY and CDR2 SYGVKD. With V trimmed by 7 bases and J by 5 bases, 4 bases remained unmatched. The CDR3 loop reads CAIKGTGETEAFF. As DNA, the CDR3 is TGTGCCATCAAGGGGACAGGGGAAACTGAAGCTTTCTTT.

Ten or more counts support this clonotype. V gene TRBV4-2 combines with J gene TRBJ2-7; 10 bases are a match to TRBD1. With V trimmed by 3 bases and J by 4 bases, 9 bases remained unmatched. Germline CDR1 LGHNA, CDR2 YNFKEQ. This CDR3 has 16 amino acids. CDR3 loop: CASSQVRQGARYEQYF. CDR3 DNA: TGTGCCAGCAGCCAGGTTAGACAGGGGGCCCGGTACGAGCAGTACTTC.

This rearrangement joins TRBV7-2 to TRBJ2-7; the D gene is possibly TRBD2 (5 bases). The assigned J gene may be wrong: the sequence end matches TRBJ2-1 better. This CDR3 comprises 14 residues. CDR1 is SGHTA and CDR2 is FQGNSA in the germline V gene. As DNA, the CDR3 is TGTGCCAGCAGCCTCGGGCCCGGGGTAGCCGAGCAGTTCTTC. It yields the protein CASSLGPGVAEQFF.

This clonotype has a count of ten or more. The J gene is TRBJ2-6, the V gene TRBV4-3; D gene uncertain. V shed 0 bases and J shed 0 bases, with 12 bases lying between them. The CDR3 consists of 18 residues. Germline CDR1 is LGHNA and CDR2 is YSLEER. For the CDR3, the DNA is TGCGCCAGCAGCCAAGACCCGGACCGGATCTCTGGGGCCAACGTCCTGACTTTC. This sequence encodes CASSQDPDRISGANVLTF.

This clonotype was seen more than once but under ten times. The junction and the germline gene differ at one end; a read error may be behind it. This chain links TRBV7-2 with TRBJ1-3; D is unclear. The CDR3 loop spans 15 amino acids. Germline V gene sequence: CDR1 SGHTA, CDR2 FQGNSA. The CDR3 protein is CASSLEPILGDTIYF. In DNA form, the CDR3 reads TGTGCCAGTAGCTTAGAACCCATACTGGGAGACACCATATATTTT.

This clonotype has ten or more counts. This sequence joins TRBV2 and TRBJ1-3; unclear D gene. Trimming left V 3 bases short and J 4 bases short, with 4 bases between. The CDR3 is made up of 12 amino acids. Germline CDR1 reads SNHLY; CDR2 reads FYNNEI. CDR3 region: CASSDGGNTIYF. The DNA of the CDR3 is TGTGCCAGCAGTGATGGAGGAAACACCATATATTTT.

As for this clonotype: An end of the junction does not agree with germline; a read error may underlie this. The chain employs TRBV5-1 and TRBJ1-5; D perhaps matches TRBD1 (5 bases). The germline gives CDR1 SGHRS, CDR2 YFSETQ. The CDR3 sequence is 16 residues long. The CDR3 bases are TGTGCCAGCAGCGTGGAGGGAGGGGCTGCGGGTCAGCCCCAGCATTTT. Translated, it gives CASSVEGGAAGQPQHF.

Comment on this clonotype: The final CDR3 position lacks the conserved phenylalanine or tryptophan, pointing to a likely read error. The chain uses TRBV15 and TRBJ1-2; D perhaps matches TRBD1 (6 bases). The CDR3 is 14 residues long. The germline V gene encodes CDR1 LNHNV and CDR2 YYDKDF (reference sequence). Deletions cut 5 bases from V and 8 bases from J, with 18 bases between. The CDR3 DNA follows: TGTGCCACCAGCGGAGGGGAGGGGGGGGGGGGCTACACCTAC. Residues: CATSGGEGGGGYTY.

This clonotype was found a few times. V and J are TRBV25-1 and TRBJ2-2, with D possibly being TRBD1 (5 bases). The CDR3 spans 14 residues. V was cut by 1 base and J by 4 bases, with 7 bases left in between. Germline V gene data show CDR1 as MGHDK and CDR2 as SYGVNS. The CDR3 loop reads CASSELDTTGELFF. The CDR3 bases are TGTGCCAGCAGTGAATTGGACACCACCGGGGAGCTGTTTTTT.

The CDR3 DNA reads as TGTGCCAGCAGTGTACAGGGACCTAGTGGCTACACCTTC. It is translated as CASSVQGPSGYTF. The rearrangement uses TRBV2 and TRBJ1-2, with TRBD1 as a possible D gene (6 bases). V lost 4 bases to trimming and J lost 7 bases, with 13 bases between them. CDR1 is SNHLY and CDR2 is FYNNEI in the germline V gene. The CDR3 is 13 amino acids.

This clonotype appeared many times. This chain uses TRBV9 with TRBJ1-2, with D perhaps matching TRBD1 (6 bases). CDR1 is SGDLS and CDR2 is YYNGEE in the germline V gene. The V end was cut by 3 bases, the J end by 5 bases, with 26 bases between. The CDR3 extends over 18 amino acids. The CDR3 here is CASSAPRGDITGWYGYTF. CDR3 nucleotide sequence: TGTGCCAGCAGCGCACCCCGGGGGGACATCACGGGATGGTATGGCTACACCTTC.

This clonotype has a handful of counts. The chain is built from TRBV20-1 and TRBJ1-1, with 7 bases matching TRBD1. CDR1 and CDR2 (germline): DFQATT, SNEGSKA (reference sequence). CDR3 length: 11 amino acids. V shed 4 bases, J shed 7 bases, and the junction held 3 bases outside the gene matches. The CDR3 protein is CSANRDSEAFF. The CDR3 DNA is TGCAGTGCTAACCGGGACAGTGAAGCTTTCTTT.